A single sample gave rise to the 2 T cell receptor beta chains below, sequenced in a study of shared clonotypes between healthy human individuals. Repertoires were generated with immunoSEQ multiplex PCR, while TCRdb's copy carries only in-frame clones and drops some. The data contain roughly 2.1 million clones, about 92% of them singletons. Cells designated naive CD8 were CD45RO-negative and were positively selected for CCR7, with terminally differentiated effector memory CD45RA+ cells excluded. The material sequenced was naive CD8+ T cells from PBMCs. All receptors come from a man between 18 and 29 years old in good health. Some clones in this sample may be carry-over from other donors' samples.

The V gene is TRBV9, the J gene TRBJ1-3, with D perhaps TRBD1 (5 bases). Germline V gene lookup returns CDR1 SGDLS and CDR2 YYNGEE. V lost 3 bases, J lost 4 bases, and 20 bases lay in between. This CDR3 region has 17 residues. The CDR3 DNA reads TGTGCCAGCAGCGCCGGGGGGAGCGGGAATCACGGAAACACCATATATTTT. Translation gives CASSAGGSGNHGNTIYF.

The chain couples TRBV25-1 to TRBJ1-5, with TRBD1 as a possible D gene (5 bases). The CDR3 extends over 13 amino acids. Germline V gene lookup returns CDR1 MGHDK and CDR2 SYGVNS. With 1 base removed from V and 9 bases from J, the gap between germline ends came to 10 bases. The CDR3 DNA reads TGTGCCAGCAGTGAATTCGGGGACTTGCCCCAGCATTTT. It codes for CASSEFGDLPQHF.